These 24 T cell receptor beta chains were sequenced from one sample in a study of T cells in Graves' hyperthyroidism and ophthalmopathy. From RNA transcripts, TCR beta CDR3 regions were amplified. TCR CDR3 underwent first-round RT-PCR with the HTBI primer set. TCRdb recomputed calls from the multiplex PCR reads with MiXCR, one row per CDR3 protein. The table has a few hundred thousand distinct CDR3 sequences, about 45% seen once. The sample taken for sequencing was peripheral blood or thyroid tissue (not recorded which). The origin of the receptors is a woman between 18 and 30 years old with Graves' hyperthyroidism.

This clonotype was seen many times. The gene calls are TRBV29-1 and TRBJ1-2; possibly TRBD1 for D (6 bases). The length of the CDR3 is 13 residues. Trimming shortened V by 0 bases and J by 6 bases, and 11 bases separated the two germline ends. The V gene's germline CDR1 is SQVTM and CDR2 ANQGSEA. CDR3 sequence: CSVEDLAGDGYTF. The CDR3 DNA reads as TGCAGCGTTGAAGATCTTGCAGGGGATGGCTACACCTTC.

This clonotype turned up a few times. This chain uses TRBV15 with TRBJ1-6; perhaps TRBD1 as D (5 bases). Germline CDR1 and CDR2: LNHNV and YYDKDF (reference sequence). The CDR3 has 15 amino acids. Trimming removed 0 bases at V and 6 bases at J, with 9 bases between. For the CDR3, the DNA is TGTGCCACCAGCAGAGATAACGGGGGTAATTCACCCCTCCACTTT. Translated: CATSRDNGGNSPLHF.

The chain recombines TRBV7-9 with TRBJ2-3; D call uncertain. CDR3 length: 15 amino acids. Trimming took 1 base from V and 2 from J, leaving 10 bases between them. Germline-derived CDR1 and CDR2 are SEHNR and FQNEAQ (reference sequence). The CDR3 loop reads CASSLGGGHTDTQYF. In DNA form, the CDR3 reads TGTGCCAGCAGCTTAGGAGGCGGCCACACAGATACGCAGTATTTT.

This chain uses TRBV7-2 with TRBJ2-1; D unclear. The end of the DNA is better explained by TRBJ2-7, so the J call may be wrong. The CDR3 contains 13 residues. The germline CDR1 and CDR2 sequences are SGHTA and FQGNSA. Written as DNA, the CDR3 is TGTGCCAGCAGCTTAGGTAATAACAATGAGCAGTACTTC. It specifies CASSLGNNNEQYF.

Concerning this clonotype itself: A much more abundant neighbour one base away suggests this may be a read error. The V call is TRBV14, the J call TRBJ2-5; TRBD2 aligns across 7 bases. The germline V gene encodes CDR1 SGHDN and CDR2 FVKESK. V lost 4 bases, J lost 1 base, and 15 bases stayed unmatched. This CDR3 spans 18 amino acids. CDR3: CASSLTGASGLGQETQYF. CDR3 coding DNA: TGTGCCAGCAGCCTCACCGGGGCTAGCGGTCTGGGCCAAGAGACCCAGTACTTC.

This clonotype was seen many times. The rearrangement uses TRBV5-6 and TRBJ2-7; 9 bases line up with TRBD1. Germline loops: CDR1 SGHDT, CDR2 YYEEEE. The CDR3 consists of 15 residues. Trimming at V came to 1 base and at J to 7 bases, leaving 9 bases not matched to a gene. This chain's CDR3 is CASSLPRTGAREQYF. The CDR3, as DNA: TGTGCCAGCAGCTTGCCCCGGACAGGGGCCAGAGAGCAGTACTTC. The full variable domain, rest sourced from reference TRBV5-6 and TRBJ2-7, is DAGVTQSPTHLIKTRGQQVTLRCSPKSGHDTVSWYQQALGQGPQFIFQYYEEEERQRGNFPDRFSGHQFPNYSSELNVNALLLGDSALYLCASSLPRTGAREQYFGPGTRLTVT.

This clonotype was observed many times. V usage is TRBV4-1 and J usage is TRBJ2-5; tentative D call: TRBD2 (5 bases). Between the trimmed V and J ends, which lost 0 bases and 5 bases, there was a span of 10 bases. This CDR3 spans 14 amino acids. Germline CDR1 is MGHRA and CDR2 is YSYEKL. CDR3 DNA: TGCGCCAGCAGCCAAGATCCCCGGGGTGAGACCCAGTACTTC. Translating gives CASSQDPRGETQYF.

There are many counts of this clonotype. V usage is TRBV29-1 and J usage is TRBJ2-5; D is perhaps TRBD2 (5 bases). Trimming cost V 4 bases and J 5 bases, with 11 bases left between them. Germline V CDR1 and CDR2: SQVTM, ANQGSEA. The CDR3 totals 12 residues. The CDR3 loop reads CSVADSWETQYF. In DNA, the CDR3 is TGCAGCGTTGCGGACTCATGGGAGACCCAGTACTTC. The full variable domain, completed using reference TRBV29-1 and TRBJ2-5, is SAVISQKPSRDICQRGTSLTIQCQVDSQVTMMFWYRQQPGQSLTLIATANQGSEATYESGFVIDKFPISRPNLTFSTLTVSNMSPEDSSIYLCSVADSWETQYFGPGTRLLVL.

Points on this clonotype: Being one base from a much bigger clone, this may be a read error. This CDR3 is CASSLDFEQGEAFF. CDR3 nucleotide sequence: TGTGCCAGCAGCTTAGATTTCGAGCAAGGGGAAGCTTTCTTT. The V call is TRBV11-3, the J call TRBJ1-1; the D is unclear. CDR1 is SGHNT, CDR2 YENEEA, per germline. This CDR3 has 14 amino acids. Trimming took off 0 bases at V and 8 bases at J, with 13 bases between the two ends.

DNA of the CDR3: TGTGCCAGCATTGGGTGGACTAGCGGGAGTTACGAGCAGTACTTC. This encodes CASIGWTSGSYEQYF. This chain joins TRBV27 and TRBJ2-7; 13 bases agree with TRBD2. Germline V gene data show CDR1 as MNHEY and CDR2 as SMNVEV (reference sequence). J lost 4 bases, V lost 7 bases, and 7 bases had no gene match. The CDR3 totals 15 residues.

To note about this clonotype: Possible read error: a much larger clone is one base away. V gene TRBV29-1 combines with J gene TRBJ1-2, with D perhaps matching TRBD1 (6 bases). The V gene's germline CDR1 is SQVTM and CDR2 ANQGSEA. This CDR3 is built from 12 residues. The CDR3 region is CSVPRGTYSYTF. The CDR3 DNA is TGCAGCGTTCCCAGGGGTACCTATAGCTACACCTTC.

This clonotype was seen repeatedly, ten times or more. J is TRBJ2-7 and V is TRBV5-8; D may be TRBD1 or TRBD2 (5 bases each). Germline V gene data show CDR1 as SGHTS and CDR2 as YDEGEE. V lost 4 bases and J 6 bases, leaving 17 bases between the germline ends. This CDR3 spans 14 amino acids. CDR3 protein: CASSTGLRDLEQYF. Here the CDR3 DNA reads TGTGCCAGCAGCACGGGTCTCAGGGACCTCGAGCAGTACTTC.

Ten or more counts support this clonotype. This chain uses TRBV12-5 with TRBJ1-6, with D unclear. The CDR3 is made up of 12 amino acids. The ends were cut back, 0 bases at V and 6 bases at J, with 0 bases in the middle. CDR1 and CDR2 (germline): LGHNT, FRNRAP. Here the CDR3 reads CASGLVNSPLHF. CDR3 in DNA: TGTGCTAGTGGTTTGGTTAATTCACCCCTCCACTTT.

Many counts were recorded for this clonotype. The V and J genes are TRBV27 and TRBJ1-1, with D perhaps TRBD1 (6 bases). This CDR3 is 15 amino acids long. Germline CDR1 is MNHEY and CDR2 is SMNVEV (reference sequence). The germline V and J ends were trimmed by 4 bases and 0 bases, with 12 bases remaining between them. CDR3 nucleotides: TGTGCCAGCAGTTCATCAGGGGTAATGAACACTGAAGCTTTCTTT. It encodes CASSSSGVMNTEAFF.

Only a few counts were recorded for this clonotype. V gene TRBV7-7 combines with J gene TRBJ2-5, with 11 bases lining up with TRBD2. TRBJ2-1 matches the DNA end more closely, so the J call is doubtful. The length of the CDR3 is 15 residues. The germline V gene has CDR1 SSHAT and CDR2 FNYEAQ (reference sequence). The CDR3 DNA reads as TGTGCCAGCAGCAAACTAGCGGGAGTTGGCGATGAGCAGTTCTTC. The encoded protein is CASSKLAGVGDEQFF.

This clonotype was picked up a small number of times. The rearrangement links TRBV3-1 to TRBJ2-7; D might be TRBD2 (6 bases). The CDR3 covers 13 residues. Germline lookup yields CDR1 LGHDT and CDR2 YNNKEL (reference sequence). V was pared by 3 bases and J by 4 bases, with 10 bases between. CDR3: CASSQGLPYEQYF. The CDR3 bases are TGTGCCAGCAGCCAGGGACTGCCTTACGAGCAGTACTTC.

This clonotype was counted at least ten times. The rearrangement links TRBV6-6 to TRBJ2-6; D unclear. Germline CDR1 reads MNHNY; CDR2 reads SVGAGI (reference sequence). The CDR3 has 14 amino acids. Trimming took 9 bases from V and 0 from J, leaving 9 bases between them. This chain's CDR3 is CASDQSSGANVLTF. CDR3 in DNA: TGTGCCAGTGACCAGAGCTCTGGGGCCAACGTCCTGACTTTC.

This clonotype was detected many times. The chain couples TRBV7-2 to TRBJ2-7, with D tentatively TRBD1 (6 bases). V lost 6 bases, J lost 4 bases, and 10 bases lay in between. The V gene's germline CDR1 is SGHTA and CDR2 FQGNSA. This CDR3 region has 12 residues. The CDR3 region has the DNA TGTGCCAGCAGAGCAACAGGGTACGAGCAGTACTTC. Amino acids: CASRATGYEQYF.

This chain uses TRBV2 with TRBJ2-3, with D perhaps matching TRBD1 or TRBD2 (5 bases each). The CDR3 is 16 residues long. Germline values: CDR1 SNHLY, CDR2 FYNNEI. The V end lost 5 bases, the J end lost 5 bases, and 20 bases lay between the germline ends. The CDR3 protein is CASSPSGGQGGDTQYF. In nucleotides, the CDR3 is TGTGCCAGCAGTCCATCAGGCGGACAAGGAGGAGATACGCAGTATTTT.

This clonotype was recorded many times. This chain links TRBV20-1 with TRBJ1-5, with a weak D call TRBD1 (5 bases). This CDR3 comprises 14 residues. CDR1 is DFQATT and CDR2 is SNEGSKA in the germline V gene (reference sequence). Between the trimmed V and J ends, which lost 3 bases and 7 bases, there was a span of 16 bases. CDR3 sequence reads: CSASVGTREQPQHF. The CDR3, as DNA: TGCAGTGCTAGTGTGGGGACGCGGGAACAGCCCCAGCATTTT.

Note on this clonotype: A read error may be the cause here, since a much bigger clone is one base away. The CDR3 DNA reads as TGTGCCAGCAGCTTGACTAGCGGGAGCCACTGCGAGCAGTACTTC. It codes for CASSLTSGSHCEQYF. The chain recombines TRBV7-2 with TRBJ2-7; TRBD2 aligns across 12 bases. V was pared by 3 bases and J by 6 bases, with 6 bases of the junction left unmatched. Germline CDR1 SGHTA, CDR2 FQGNSA. The CDR3 loop spans 15 amino acids.

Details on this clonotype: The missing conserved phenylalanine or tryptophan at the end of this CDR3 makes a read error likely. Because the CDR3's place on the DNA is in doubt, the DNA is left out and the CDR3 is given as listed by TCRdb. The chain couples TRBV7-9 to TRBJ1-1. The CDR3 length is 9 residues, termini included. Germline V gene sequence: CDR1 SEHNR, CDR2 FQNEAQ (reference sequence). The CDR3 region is CASSLTGVS.

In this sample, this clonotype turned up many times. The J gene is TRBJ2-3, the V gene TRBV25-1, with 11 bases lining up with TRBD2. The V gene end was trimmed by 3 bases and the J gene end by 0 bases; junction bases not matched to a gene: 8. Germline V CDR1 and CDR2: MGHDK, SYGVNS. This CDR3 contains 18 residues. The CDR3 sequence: CASSDPPGLAASTDTQYF. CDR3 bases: TGTGCCAGCAGTGATCCGCCGGGACTAGCGGCTAGCACAGATACGCAGTATTTT.

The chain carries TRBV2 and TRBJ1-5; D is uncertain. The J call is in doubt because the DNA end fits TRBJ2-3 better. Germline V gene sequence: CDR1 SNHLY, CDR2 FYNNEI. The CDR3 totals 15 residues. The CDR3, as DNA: TGTGCCAGCAGCGTTACCAACATGATCACAGATACGCAGTATTTT. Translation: CASSVTNMITDTQYF.